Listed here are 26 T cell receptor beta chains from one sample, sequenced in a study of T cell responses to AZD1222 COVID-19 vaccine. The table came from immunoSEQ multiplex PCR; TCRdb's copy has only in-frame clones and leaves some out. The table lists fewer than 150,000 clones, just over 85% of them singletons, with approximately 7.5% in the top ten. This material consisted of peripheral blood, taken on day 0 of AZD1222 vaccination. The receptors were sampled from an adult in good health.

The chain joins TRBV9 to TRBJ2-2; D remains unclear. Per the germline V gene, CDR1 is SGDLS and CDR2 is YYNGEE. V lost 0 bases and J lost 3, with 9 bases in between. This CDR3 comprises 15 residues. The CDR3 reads CASSVGAPHTGELFF. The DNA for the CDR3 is TGTGCCAGCAGCGTAGGGGCCCCCCACACCGGGGAGCTGTTTTTT.

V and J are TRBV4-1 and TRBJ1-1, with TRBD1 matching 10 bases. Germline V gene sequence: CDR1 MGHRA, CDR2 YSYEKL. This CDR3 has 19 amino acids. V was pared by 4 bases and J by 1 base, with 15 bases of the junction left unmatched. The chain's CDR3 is CASSRLPGTGEGRNTEAFF. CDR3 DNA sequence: TGCGCCAGCAGCCGCTTACCCGGGACAGGGGAAGGTCGGAACACTGAAGCTTTCTTT.

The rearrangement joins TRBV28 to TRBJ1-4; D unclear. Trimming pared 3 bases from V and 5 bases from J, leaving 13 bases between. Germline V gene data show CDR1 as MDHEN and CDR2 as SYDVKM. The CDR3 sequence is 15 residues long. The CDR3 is CASSFGDRGNEKLFF. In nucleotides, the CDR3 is TGTGCCAGCAGTTTCGGTGACCGGGGAAATGAAAAACTGTTTTTT. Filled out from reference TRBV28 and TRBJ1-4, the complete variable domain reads DVKVTQSSRYLVKRTGEKVFLECVQDMDHENMFWYRQDPGLGLRLIYFSYDVKMKEKGDIPEGYSVSREKKERFSLILESASTNQTSMYLCASSFGDRGNEKLFFGSGTQLSVL.

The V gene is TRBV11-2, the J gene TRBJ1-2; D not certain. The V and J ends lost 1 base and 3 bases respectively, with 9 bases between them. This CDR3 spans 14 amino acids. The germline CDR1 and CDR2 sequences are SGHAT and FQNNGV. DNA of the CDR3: TGTGCCAGCAGCTTAGTGCCGGGATACTATGGCTACACCTTC. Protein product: CASSLVPGYYGYTF.

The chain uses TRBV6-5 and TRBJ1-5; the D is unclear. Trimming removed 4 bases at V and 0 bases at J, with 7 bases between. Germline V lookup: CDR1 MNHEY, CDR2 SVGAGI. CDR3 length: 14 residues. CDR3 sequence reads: CASSSPNSNQPQHF. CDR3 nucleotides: TGTGCCAGCAGTTCCCCAAATAGCAATCAGCCCCAGCATTTT.

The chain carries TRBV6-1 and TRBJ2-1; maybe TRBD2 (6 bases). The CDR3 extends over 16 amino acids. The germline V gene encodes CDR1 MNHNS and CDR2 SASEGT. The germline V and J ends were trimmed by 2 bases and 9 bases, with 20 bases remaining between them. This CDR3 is CASSERGGFLRSEQFF. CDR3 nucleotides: TGTGCCAGCAGTGAAAGAGGAGGGTTTCTTAGGAGTGAGCAGTTCTTC.

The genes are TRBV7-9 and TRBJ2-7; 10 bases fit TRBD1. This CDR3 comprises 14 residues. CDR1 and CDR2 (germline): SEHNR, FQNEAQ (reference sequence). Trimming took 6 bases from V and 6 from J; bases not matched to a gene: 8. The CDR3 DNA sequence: TGTGCCAGCAGTCACGACAGGGGGCGCGCCGAGCAGTACTTC. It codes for CASSHDRGRAEQYF.

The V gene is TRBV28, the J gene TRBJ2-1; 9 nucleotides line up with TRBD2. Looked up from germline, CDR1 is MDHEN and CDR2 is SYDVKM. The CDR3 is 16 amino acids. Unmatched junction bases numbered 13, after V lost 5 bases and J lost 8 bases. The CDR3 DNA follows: TGTGCCAGCAGTCAATTCATTAGCGGGGGCCGGCATGAGCAGTTCTTC. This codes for CASSQFISGGRHEQFF.

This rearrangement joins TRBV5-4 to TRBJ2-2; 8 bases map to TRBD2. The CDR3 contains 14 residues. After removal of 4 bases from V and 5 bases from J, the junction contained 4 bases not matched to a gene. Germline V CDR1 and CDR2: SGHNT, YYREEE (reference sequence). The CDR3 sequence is CASSVGLATGELFF. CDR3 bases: TGTGCCAGCAGCGTTGGACTAGCTACCGGGGAGCTGTTTTTT. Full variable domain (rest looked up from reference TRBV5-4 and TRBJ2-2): ETGVTQSPTHLIKTRGQQVTLRCSSQSGHNTVSWYQQALGQGPQFIFQYYREEENGRGNFPPRFSGLQFPNYSSELNVNALELDDSALYLCASSVGLATGELFFGEGSRLTVL.

The CDR3 nucleotides are TGTGCCAGCAGCGCTATGCTTGACCCGACCGGAGGGTACGAGCAGTACTTC. As protein: CASSAMLDPTGGYEQYF. The chain employs TRBV11-2 and TRBJ2-7, with D possibly matching TRBD2 (6 bases). This CDR3 region has 17 residues. Between the trimmed V and J ends, which lost 5 bases and 4 bases, there was a span of 24 bases. The germline V gene has CDR1 SGHAT and CDR2 FQNNGV.

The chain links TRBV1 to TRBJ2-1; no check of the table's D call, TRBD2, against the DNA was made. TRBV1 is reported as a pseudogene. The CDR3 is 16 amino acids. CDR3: CTSSYPLAERVHEQFF. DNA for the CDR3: TGCACCAGCAGCTACCCACTAGCGGAGAGGGTCCATGAGCAGTTCTTC.

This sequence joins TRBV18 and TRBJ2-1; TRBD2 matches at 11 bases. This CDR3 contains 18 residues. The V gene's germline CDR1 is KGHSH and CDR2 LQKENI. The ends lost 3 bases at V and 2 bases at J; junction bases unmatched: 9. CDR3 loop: CASSPSSGGAGTYNEQFF. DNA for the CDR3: TGTGCCAGCTCACCGAGTAGCGGGGGGGCCGGAACCTACAATGAGCAGTTCTTC. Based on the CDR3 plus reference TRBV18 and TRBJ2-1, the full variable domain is NAGVMQNPRHLVRRRGQEARLRCSPMKGHSHVYWYRQLPEEGLKFMVYLQKENIIDESGMPKERFSAEFPKEGPSILRIQQVVRGDSAAYFCASSPSSGGAGTYNEQFFGPGTRLTVL.

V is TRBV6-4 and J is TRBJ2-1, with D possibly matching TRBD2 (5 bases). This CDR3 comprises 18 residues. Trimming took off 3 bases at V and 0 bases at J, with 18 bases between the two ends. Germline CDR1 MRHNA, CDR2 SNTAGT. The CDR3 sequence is CASSDSSGLLSSYNEQFF. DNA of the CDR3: TGTGCCAGCAGTGATTCCTCAGGACTCTTGAGCTCCTACAATGAGCAGTTCTTC.

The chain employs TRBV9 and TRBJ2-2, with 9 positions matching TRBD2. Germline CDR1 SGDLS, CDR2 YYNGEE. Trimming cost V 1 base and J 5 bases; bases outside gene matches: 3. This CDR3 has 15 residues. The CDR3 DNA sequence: TGTGCCAGCAGCGTAATAGCGGGAGAAACCGGGGAGCTGTTTTTT. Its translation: CASSVIAGETGELFF.

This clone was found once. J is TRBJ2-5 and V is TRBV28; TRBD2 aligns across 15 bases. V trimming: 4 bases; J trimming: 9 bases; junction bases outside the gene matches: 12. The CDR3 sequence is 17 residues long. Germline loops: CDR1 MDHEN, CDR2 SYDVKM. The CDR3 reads CASSSWTSGGAREAQYF. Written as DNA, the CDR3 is TGTGCCAGCAGTTCCTGGACTAGCGGGGGGGCGCGGGAGGCCCAGTACTTC.

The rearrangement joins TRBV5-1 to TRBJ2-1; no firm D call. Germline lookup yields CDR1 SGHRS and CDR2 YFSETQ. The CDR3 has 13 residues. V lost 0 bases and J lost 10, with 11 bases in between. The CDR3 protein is CASSLGGRLEQFF. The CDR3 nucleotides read TGCGCCAGCAGCTTGGGCGGCCGTCTCGAGCAGTTCTTC.

CDR3 protein: CASSVGGTTYNEQFF. CDR3 nucleotides: TGTGCCAGCAGCGTAGGAGGGACTACCTACAATGAGCAGTTCTTC. This chain uses TRBV9 with TRBJ2-1; 7 bases map to TRBD2. The germline gives CDR1 SGDLS, CDR2 YYNGEE. The junction had 2 bases not matched to a gene; V was cut back by 0 bases and J by 2 bases. The CDR3 is 15 amino acids.

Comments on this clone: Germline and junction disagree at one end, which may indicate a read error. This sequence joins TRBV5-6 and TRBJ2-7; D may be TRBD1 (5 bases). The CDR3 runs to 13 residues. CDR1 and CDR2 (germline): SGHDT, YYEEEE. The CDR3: CASTLGPDYEQYF. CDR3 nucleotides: TGTGCCAGCACCTTGGGGCCTGACTACGAGCAGTACTTC.

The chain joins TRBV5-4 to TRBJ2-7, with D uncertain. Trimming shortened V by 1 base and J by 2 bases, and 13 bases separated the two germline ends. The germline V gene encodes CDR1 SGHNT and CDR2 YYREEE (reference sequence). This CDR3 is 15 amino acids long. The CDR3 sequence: CASSLYSALTYEQYF. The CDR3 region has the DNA TGTGCCAGCAGCTTGTACTCAGCGTTAACCTACGAGCAGTACTTC.

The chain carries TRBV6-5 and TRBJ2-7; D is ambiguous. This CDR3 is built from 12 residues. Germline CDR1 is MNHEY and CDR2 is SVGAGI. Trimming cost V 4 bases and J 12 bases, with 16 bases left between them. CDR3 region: CASSSSSWRVYF. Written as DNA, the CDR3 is TGTGCCAGCAGTTCCTCATCCTGGCGTGTGTACTTC.

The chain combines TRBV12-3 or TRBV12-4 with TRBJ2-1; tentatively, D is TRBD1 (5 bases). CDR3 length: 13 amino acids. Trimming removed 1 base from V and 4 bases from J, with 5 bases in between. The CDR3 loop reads CASSLGQYNEQFF. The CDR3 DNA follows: TGTGCCAGCAGTTTAGGACAGTACAATGAGCAGTTCTTC.

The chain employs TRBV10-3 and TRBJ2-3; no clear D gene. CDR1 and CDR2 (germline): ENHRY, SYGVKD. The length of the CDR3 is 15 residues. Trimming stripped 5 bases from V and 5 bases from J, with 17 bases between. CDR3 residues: CAISKDLRLEDTQYF. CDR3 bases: TGTGCCATCAGTAAGGACCTCAGGCTGGAAGATACGCAGTATTTT.

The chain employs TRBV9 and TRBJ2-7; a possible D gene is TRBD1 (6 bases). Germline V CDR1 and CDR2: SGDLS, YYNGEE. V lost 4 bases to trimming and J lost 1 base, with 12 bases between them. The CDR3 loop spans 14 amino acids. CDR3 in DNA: TGTGCCAGCAGCCCTCGGACAGCGTCCTACGAGCAGTACTTC. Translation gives CASSPRTASYEQYF.

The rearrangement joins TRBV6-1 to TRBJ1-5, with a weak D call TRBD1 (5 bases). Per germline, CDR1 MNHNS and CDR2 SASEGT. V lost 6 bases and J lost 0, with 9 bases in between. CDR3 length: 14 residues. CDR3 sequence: CASRPGGSNQPQHF. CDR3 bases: TGTGCCAGCAGGCCGGGGGGTAGCAATCAGCCCCAGCATTTT.

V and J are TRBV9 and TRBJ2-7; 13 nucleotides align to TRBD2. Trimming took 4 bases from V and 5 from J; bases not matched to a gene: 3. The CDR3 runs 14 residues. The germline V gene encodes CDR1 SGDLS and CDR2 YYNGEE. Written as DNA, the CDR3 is TGTGCCAGCAGCCTGGGGACTAGCGGGAACGAGCAGTACTTC. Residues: CASSLGTSGNEQYF.

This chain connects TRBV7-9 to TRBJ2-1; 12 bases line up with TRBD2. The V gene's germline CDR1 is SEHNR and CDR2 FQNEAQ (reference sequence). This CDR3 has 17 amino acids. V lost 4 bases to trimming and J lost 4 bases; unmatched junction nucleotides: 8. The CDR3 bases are TGTGCCAGCAGCTCCCCTAGCGGGAGGGTCCTATACAATGAGCAGTTCTTC. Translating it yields CASSSPSGRVLYNEQFF.